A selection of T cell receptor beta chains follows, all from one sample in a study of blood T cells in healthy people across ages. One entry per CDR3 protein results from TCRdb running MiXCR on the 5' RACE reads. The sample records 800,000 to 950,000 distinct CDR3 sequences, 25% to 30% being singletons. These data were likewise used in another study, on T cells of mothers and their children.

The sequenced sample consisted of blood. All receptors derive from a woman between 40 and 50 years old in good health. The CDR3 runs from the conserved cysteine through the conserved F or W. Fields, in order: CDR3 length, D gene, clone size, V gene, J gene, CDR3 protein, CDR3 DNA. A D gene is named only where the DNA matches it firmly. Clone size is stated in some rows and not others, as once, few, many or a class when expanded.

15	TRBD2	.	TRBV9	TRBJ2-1	CASSVGGGPHNEQFF	TGTGCCAGCAGCGTAGGGGGGGGTCCCCACAATGAGCAGTTCTTC
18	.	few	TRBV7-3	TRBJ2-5	CANSLSPGGGRFQETQYF	TGTGCCAACAGCTTAAGTCCCGGCGGGGGCCGATTCCAAGAGACCCAGTACTTC
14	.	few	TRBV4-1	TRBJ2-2	CAGSQWQYTGELFF	TGCGCCGGCAGCCAATGGCAGTACACCGGGGAGCTGTTTTTT
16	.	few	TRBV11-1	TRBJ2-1	CASSLAGVGLYNGQFF	TGTGCCAGCAGCTTAGCGGGGGTTGGGTTATACAATGGGCAGTTCTTC
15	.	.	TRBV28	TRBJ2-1	CASSLVRDRDNEQFF	TGTGCCAGCAGTTTAGTCAGGGACCGCGACAATGAGCAGTTCTTC
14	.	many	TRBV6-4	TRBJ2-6	CASSDGSGANVLTF	TGTGCCAGCAGTGACGGCTCTGGGGCCAACGTCCTGACTTTC
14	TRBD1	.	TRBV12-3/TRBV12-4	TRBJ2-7	CASGSTTGIYEQYF	TGTGCCAGCGGTTCGACGACAGGGATCTACGAGCAGTACTTC
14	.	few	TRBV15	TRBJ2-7	CATSRGYGAYEQYF	TGTGCCACTAGCAGAGGTTACGGGGCCTACGAGCAGTACTTC
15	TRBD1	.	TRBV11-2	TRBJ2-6	CASRRGRGGANVLTF	TGTGCCAGCAGGAGGGGGCGCGGTGGGGCCAACGTCCTGACTTTC
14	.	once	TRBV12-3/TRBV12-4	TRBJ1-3	CASSLNRDGNTIYF	TGTGCCAGCAGTTTAAACAGAGATGGAAACACCATATATTTT
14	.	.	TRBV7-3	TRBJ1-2	CASSSTRMDNSYTF	TGTGCCAGCAGCTCCACAAGAATGGACAACAGCTACACCTTC
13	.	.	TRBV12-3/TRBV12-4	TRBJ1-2	CASSLILRYGYTF	TGTGCCAGCAGTTTAATCCTCCGCTATGGCTACACCTTC
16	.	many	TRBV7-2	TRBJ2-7	CASSSLNMLAGHEQYF	TGTGCCAGCAGCTCCCTTAATATGTTGGCAGGCCACGAGCAGTACTTC
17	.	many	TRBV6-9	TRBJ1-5	CASSFPGRQRSNQPQHF	TGTGCCAGCAGTTTCCCGGGACGCCAGAGGAGCAATCAGCCCCAGCATTTT
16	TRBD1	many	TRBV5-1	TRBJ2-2	CASIRDRGENTGELFF	TGCGCCAGCATCCGGGACAGGGGCGAAAACACCGGGGAGCTGTTTTTT
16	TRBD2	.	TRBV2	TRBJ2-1	CASSGQRVAGHNEQFF	TGTGCCAGCAGTGGGCAAAGGGTAGCGGGCCACAATGAGCAGTTCTTC
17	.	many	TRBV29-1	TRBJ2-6	CSVLGRVNPSGANVLTF	TGCAGCGTTCTCGGCAGGGTAAATCCCTCTGGGGCCAACGTCCTGACTTTC
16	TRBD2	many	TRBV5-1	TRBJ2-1	CASSLVTSGTINEQFF	TGCGCCAGCAGCTTGGTCACTAGCGGGACTATTAATGAGCAGTTCTTC
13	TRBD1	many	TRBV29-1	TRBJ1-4	CSATGAWNEKLFF	TGCAGCGCCACAGGGGCGTGGAATGAAAAACTGTTTTTT
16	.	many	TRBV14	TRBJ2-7	CASSQEVWGRVDEQYF	TGTGCCAGCAGCCAAGAGGTTTGGGGCAGGGTGGACGAGCAGTACTTC
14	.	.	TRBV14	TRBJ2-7	CASSHISAHYEQYF	TGTGCCAGCAGCCATATCAGTGCACACTACGAGCAGTACTTC
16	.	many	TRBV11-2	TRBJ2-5	CASSFSGGGAGETQYF	TGTGCCAGCAGCTTTTCAGGTGGCGGCGCGGGAGAGACCCAGTACTTC
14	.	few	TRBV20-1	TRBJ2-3	CSARDQSSTDTQYF	TGCAGTGCTAGAGACCAGTCTAGCACAGATACGCAGTATTTT
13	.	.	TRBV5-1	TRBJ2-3	CASRPGGTDTQYF	TGCGCCAGCAGACCGGGGGGCACAGATACGCAGTATTTT
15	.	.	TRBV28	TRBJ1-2	CASSLVNFSIYGYTF	TGTGCCAGCAGTTTGGTCAACTTCTCGATCTATGGCTACACCTTC
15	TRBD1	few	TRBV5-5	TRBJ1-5	CASGSPDRGFQPQHF	TGTGCCAGCGGCTCACCGGACAGGGGTTTTCAGCCCCAGCATTTT
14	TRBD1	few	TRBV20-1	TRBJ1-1	CSAGQGAKNTEAFF	TGCAGTGCTGGACAGGGGGCCAAGAACACTGAAGCTTTCTTT
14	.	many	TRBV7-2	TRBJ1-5	CASSSERDFQPQHF	TGTGCCAGCAGCTCCGAGCGGGACTTCCAGCCCCAGCATTTT
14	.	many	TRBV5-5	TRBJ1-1	CASSFSDMNTEAFF	TGTGCCAGCAGTTTTTCAGATATGAACACTGAAGCTTTCTTT